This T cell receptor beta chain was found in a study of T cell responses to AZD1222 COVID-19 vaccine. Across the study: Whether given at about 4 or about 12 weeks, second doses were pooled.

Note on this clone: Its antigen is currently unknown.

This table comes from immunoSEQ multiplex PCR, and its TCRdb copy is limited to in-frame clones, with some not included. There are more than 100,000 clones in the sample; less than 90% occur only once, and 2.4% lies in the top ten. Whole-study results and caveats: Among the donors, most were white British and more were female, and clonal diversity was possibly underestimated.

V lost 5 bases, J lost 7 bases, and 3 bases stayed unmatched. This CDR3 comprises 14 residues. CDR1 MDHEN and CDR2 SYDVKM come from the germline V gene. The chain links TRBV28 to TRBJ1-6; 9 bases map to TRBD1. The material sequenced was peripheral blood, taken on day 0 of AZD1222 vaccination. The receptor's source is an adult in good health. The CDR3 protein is CASSPQGANSPLHF. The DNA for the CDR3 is TGTGCCAGCAGTCCACAGGGGGCGAATTCACCCCTCCACTTT.